The 5 T cell receptor beta chains given below trace back to one sample, sequenced in a study of blood T cell repertoires in COVID-19. Here immunoSEQ multiplex PCR was the method, and the copy in TCRdb shows in-frame clones only, minus some. The sample yields 130,000 to 150,000 clones, around 80% seen once. The sample taken for sequencing was peripheral blood. The receptor set was obtained from a human donor in a cohort sampled during active COVID-19.

The chain recombines TRBV12-3 or TRBV12-4 with TRBJ1-2, with D hard to call. The CDR3 runs to 13 residues. V lost 3 bases, J lost 4 bases, and 9 bases lay in between. The CDR3 sequence is CASSFGEAYGYTF. As DNA, the CDR3 is TGTGCCAGCAGTTTCGGGGAGGCCTATGGCTACACCTTC.

The chain employs TRBV4-3 and TRBJ1-5; D perhaps matches TRBD1 (6 bases). Between the trimmed V and J ends, which lost 4 bases and 10 bases, there was a span of 14 bases. This CDR3 contains 13 residues. The germline CDR1 and CDR2 sequences are LGHNA and YSLEER. This CDR3 reads CASSLGQFGPQHF. CDR3 DNA sequence: TGCGCCAGCAGCCTGGGACAATTCGGACCCCAGCATTTT.

The chain employs TRBV5-4 and TRBJ2-5; D may be TRBD1 (5 bases). The CDR3 covers 14 residues. Trimming took off 4 bases at V and 3 bases at J, with 13 bases between the two ends. Looked up from germline, CDR1 is SGHNT and CDR2 is YYREEE (reference sequence). The CDR3 DNA is TGTGCCAGCAGCGGATGGCAGGGTGAAGAGACCCAGTACTTC. It specifies CASSGWQGEETQYF.

In this sample, this clone turned up many times. At one end, the junction sequence differs from germline, possibly due to a read error. The chain combines TRBV6-2 or TRBV6-3 with TRBJ2-6, with D hard to call. This CDR3 has 15 amino acids. CDR1 MNHEY and CDR2 SVGEGT come from the germline V gene. CDR3 protein: CASSNSLSGANVLTF. As DNA, the CDR3 is TGTGCCAGCAGTAACTCCTTATCTGGGGCCAACGTCCTGACTTTC.

The gene calls are TRBV5-1 and TRBJ2-7; TRBD1 matches at 7 bases. The CDR3 totals 13 residues. V lost 2 bases to trimming and J lost 6 bases; unmatched junction nucleotides: 5. Germline V lookup: CDR1 SGHRS, CDR2 YFSETQ. The DNA for the CDR3 is TGCGCCAGCAGCTTTCACAGGGGCGGCGAGCAGTACTTC. It translates to CASSFHRGGEQYF.